Sequencing of this T cell receptor (beta chain) was carried out in a study of OX40 agonist ivuxolimab in advanced cancers. As for the study in general: Cancers in dose escalation were hepatocellular, melanoma, renal cell and head and neck. The study reported partial responses in three patients: one hepatocellular carcinoma, two cutaneous melanoma.

A note on this clone: Its target is unknown.

Clones were read by immunoSEQ multiplex PCR, and TCRdb kept only the in-frame ones, dropping some. This sample carries more than 30,000 clones, 88% of them seen once, and the ten largest clones take around 4%. Study-wide results and caveats: Dose levels from 0.1 to 3.0 mg/kg saw CD4+ and CD8+ blood T cells expand clonally by week 6. Low normalized T-cell clonal expansion was also seen in some nonresponders.

The CDR3 contains 13 residues. The V end was cut by 4 bases, the J end by 8 bases, with 17 bases between. The germline CDR1 and CDR2 sequences are GTSNPN and SVGIG (reference sequence). The chain couples TRBV30 to TRBJ1-2, with D tentatively TRBD1 (5 bases). The clonotype originates from an adult with an advanced solid tumor such as melanoma, head and neck, liver or kidney cancer. The input for sequencing was CD4+ or CD8+ T cells sorted from blood, taken in a trial of the OX40 agonist ivuxolimab. CDR3 DNA: TGTGCCTGGATGCGGAGGGGTATGAGAGGCTACACCTTC. The encoded protein is CAWMRRGMRGYTF.